The TCR beta chain under discussion was sequenced for a study of shared clonotypes between healthy human individuals. Study-level background: Sampling drew on donors who were a couple of women and a few men aged 18 to 49. Regarding the study as a whole: A generally larger estimated richness was seen in naive subsets than in memory subsets. The sole specimen, blood, was sampled, and tissue repertoires likely differ.

TCRdb's copy holds only in-frame clones and misses some; the assay was immunoSEQ multiplex PCR. The data show nearly 1 million clones, around 80% seen once. V shed 6 bases and J 5 bases; nucleotides not matched to a gene: 11. Germline assignment: CDR1 SEHNR and CDR2 FQNEAQ (reference sequence). This CDR3 comprises 16 residues. CD4+ cells underwent separation, giving CD45RA+ naive and CD45RA-negative memory subsets. A note on this clone: What it binds is unknown.

This clonotype was obtained from a man aged 18 to 29 in good health. Sequenced: memory CD4+ T cells sorted from blood. Specified subset: CD45RA-negative fraction. This rearrangement joins TRBV7-9 to TRBJ1-1; 11 positions match TRBD1. The CDR3 loop reads CASSTSGQGAMTEAFF. In DNA form, the CDR3 reads TGTGCCAGCAGTACCTCAGGACAGGGGGCGATGACTGAAGCTTTCTTT. The complete variable domain, with remaining parts taken from reference TRBV7-9 and TRBJ1-1, reads DTGVSQNPRHKITKRGQNVTFRCDPISEHNRLYWYRQTLGQGPEFLTYFQNEAQLEKSRLLSDRFSAERPKGSFSTLEIQRTEQGDSAMYLCASSTSGQGAMTEAFFGQGTRLTVV.